These 9 T cell receptor beta chains originate from one sample sequenced in a study of T cell responses to AZD1222 COVID-19 vaccine (dated by TCRdb to about 2021). The time point label, as the study defines it: baseline before first vaccination. The library was obtained by the immunoSEQ multiplex PCR assay. TCRdb took over this immuneACCESS table, retaining in-frame rearrangements with V and J assigned. Such tables are incomplete; in checked studies, under half of the missing clones stem from an unresolved V gene, and the remainder is unexplained. In this sample the table shows 150,000 to 200,000 clones, over 80% of which occur a single time. The ten largest clonotypes hold more than 9% of the sample. This specimen consisted of peripheral blood, obtained on day 0 of AZD1222 vaccination. Every receptor here comes from an adult in good health.

The V call is TRBV10-3, the J call TRBJ2-1, with 7 bases lining up with TRBD1. Per the germline V gene, CDR1 is ENHRY and CDR2 is SYGVKD. This CDR3 comprises 14 residues. V gave up 6 bases and J gave up 9 bases; unmatched junction bases: 11. The CDR3 region is CAISEGQGVGEQFF. For the CDR3, the DNA is TGTGCCATCAGCGAGGGGCAGGGGGTAGGTGAGCAGTTCTTC.

The J gene is TRBJ1-1, the V gene TRBV7-2; TRBD1 aligns across 9 bases. The CDR3 is 17 residues long. The J segment lost 5 bases and the V segment lost 1 base, leaving 11 bases of the junction unmatched. The germline V gene encodes CDR1 SGHTA and CDR2 FQGNSA. The CDR3 protein is CASSLVPTGGGFTEAFF. The CDR3 DNA follows: TGTGCCAGCAGCTTAGTCCCCACAGGGGGCGGATTTACTGAAGCTTTCTTT.

V usage is TRBV7-2 and J usage is TRBJ2-3, with TRBD2 matching 15 bases. With 4 bases clipped from V and 3 bases from J, the junction kept 5 bases outside the gene matches. Per the germline V gene, CDR1 is SGHTA and CDR2 is FQGNSA. The CDR3 runs to 17 residues. CDR3: CASSSGLAGGGTDTQYF. Here the CDR3 DNA reads TGTGCCAGCAGCTCGGGACTAGCGGGGGGTGGAACAGATACGCAGTATTTT.

V usage is TRBV7-8 and J usage is TRBJ2-7; weak D call: TRBD1 (6 bases). Germline-derived CDR1 and CDR2 are SGHVS and FQNEAQ. The V gene lost 5 bases and the J gene lost 2 bases, with 10 bases spanning the gap. This CDR3 is 13 amino acids long. The CDR3 is CASSREGAYEQYV. The CDR3 DNA reads as TGTGCCAGCAGCCGAGAGGGGGCCTACGAGCAGTACGTC.

Only one count was recorded for this clone. The chain combines TRBV7-9 with TRBJ1-2; D is undetermined. Trimming took off 2 bases at V and 9 bases at J, with 13 bases between the two ends. Germline CDR1 SEHNR, CDR2 FQNEAQ (reference sequence). The CDR3 loop spans 13 amino acids. CDR3 residues: CASSLSVKESYTF. The DNA for the CDR3 is TGTGCCAGCAGCTTATCGGTGAAGGAAAGCTACACCTTC.

The V gene is TRBV27, the J gene TRBJ2-3; 7 bases fit TRBD1. CDR3 length: 16 amino acids. CDR1 MNHEY and CDR2 SMNVEV come from the germline V gene (reference sequence). V lost 5 bases to trimming and J lost 3 bases; unmatched junction nucleotides: 11. CDR3 DNA: TGTGCCAGCAGTACCAGACAGGGAGTCGGAACAGATACGCAGTATTTT. It encodes CASSTRQGVGTDTQYF.

This clone came up once. The genes are TRBV28 and TRBJ1-2; 10 positions agree with TRBD1. The CDR3 covers 16 residues. Looked up from germline, CDR1 is MDHEN and CDR2 is SYDVKM. Trimming at V came to 6 bases and at J to 2 bases, leaving 9 bases not matched to a gene. The CDR3 coding sequence is TGTGCCAGCAGCCAGGACAGGGGGAACGGGAACTATGGCTACACCTTC. This encodes CASSQDRGNGNYGYTF.

This clone was seen once. V gene TRBV24-1 combines with J gene TRBJ1-3; possibly TRBD1 for D (6 bases). Deletions cut 2 bases from V and 2 bases from J, with 15 bases between. Germline loops: CDR1 KGHDR, CDR2 SFDVKD. The CDR3 extends over 17 amino acids. CDR3 in amino acids: CATSDYSPGEAGNTIYF. The CDR3 DNA reads TGTGCCACCAGTGATTACTCCCCAGGGGAGGCTGGAAACACCATATATTTT.

This clone was observed once. This chain joins TRBV24-1 and TRBJ1-2; D perhaps matches TRBD1 (5 bases). V gave up 5 bases and J gave up 8 bases, with 14 bases separating them. This CDR3 contains 13 residues. The germline V gene has CDR1 KGHDR and CDR2 SFDVKD. The CDR3: CATSGEGFWGYTF. For the CDR3, the DNA is TGTGCCACCAGTGGTGAGGGGTTTTGGGGCTACACCTTC.